This T cell receptor (beta chain) emerged from a study of blood T cells in healthy people across ages (dated by TCRdb to the mid-2010s). For context, the study as a whole: In model experiments, template switching captured about one uniquely barcoded TCR beta cDNA molecule for every two T cells. The study analyzed two additional independent replicas of 1 million unique cDNA reads from the same blood draw for two donors, one aged 18 to 30 and one aged 80 or older. Age-related changes in TCR beta repertoire diversity were measured in the study by deep sequencing normalized with unique cDNA molecular identifiers. To avoid experimental bias, donors of different ages were randomly spread across the sequencing lanes. Four age groups were formed from the donors: young (average approximately 17 years), middle-aged (approximately 39), aged (roughly 59) and long-lived (about 80).

The donors were around 39 Caucasian individuals from Russia, aged roughly 6 to 100 years, who were systemically healthy. Ten milliliters of peripheral blood were collected from each donor into EDTA-treated Vacutainer tubes. Ficoll-Paque density-gradient centrifugation was used to isolate PBMCs, with at least 6.5 million per sample. Total RNA, at least 6 micrograms per sample, was extracted from PBMCs with Trizol reagent. For every donor, an aliquot of PBMCs went through flow cytometry to measure the percentages of naive CD45RAhigh/CD27high T cells. Library construction relied on 5' RACE. The run used an Illumina HiSeq 2500. A second PCR of 7 to 11 cycles was run with a J-beta primer mix and a sample-barcoded 5' primer. A template-switch 5' adaptor carrying 12 random nucleotides introduced a unique molecular identifier onto each TCR beta cDNA molecule. Each sample yielded at least 2.5 million CDR3-containing paired-end reads. The Mint cDNA synthesis kit, primed by a TRBC-specific oligonucleotide, was used to synthesize first-strand cDNA from all RNA. Following uracil-DNA glycosylase treatment, a first 18-cycle PCR with universal primers M1SS and BC2_uni_R was performed on all cDNA. The paper's processing steps were these. Each sample was normalized by randomly selecting 1 million high-quality reads, each carrying a distinct molecular identifier. Instead of being binned into consensus sequences, reads with shared molecular identifiers were discarded. CDR3 identification, clonotype clustering and error correction used MiTCR with a Q25 quality threshold and the strictest error-elimination algorithm. A nonparametric unseen species model with Euler transformation was used to estimate a lower bound on total TCR beta diversity. The public sequencing data were trimmed at Q25 with fastp and processed into clonotypes with MiXCR by TCRdb, which kept only in-frame beta chains. Under each unique CDR3 protein, matching rows form one entry showing the most common genes and DNA. These V and J calls rely on TCRdb rather than the paper's analysis. A total of hundreds of thousands of distinct CDR3 sequences appear in this sample, under 55% of them only once. Jointly, the top ten make up about a fifth of the sample.

In the case of this clonotype: Its antigen has not been determined. Base qualities are not provided; no much larger clone lies one nucleotide away.

The study at large found these results: The CMV infection status of donors was not known, potentially confounding age-related changes in expanded clonotypes. Compared with the aged group, the long-lived group had more naive CD4+ T cells, fewer expanded clones and increased TCR diversity, a pattern suggesting age selection. Observed TCR beta diversity per million T cells fell roughly linearly with age, and a significant reduction was already apparent by age around 36. Total diversity estimates from one million sequenced T cells were considered lower bounds and underestimates. There was a strong correlation between observed TCR beta diversity and the percentage of naive T cells measured by flow cytometry. Because profiling used bulk unsorted PBMCs, naive and antigen-experienced compartments could not be compared conclusively.

The CDR3, cysteine through phenylalanine, is 16 amino acids long. Only the CDR3 DNA stays, 48 bases, in frame from base 1. Trimming removed 4 bases from V and 1 base from J; the gene matches leave 7 bases unexplained. The germline V gene encodes CDR1 MNHEY and CDR2 SVGEGT. The TCR comes from a man in his sixties in good health. The chain employs TRBV6-2 or TRBV6-3 and TRBJ1-2, with TRBD1 identical over 9 junction bases. The sequenced material came from blood. The DNA reads as follows: TGTGCCAGCAGTTTATGGACAGGGGACGGTAACTATGGCTACACCTTC. Translated, it reads CASSLWTGDGNYGYTF.